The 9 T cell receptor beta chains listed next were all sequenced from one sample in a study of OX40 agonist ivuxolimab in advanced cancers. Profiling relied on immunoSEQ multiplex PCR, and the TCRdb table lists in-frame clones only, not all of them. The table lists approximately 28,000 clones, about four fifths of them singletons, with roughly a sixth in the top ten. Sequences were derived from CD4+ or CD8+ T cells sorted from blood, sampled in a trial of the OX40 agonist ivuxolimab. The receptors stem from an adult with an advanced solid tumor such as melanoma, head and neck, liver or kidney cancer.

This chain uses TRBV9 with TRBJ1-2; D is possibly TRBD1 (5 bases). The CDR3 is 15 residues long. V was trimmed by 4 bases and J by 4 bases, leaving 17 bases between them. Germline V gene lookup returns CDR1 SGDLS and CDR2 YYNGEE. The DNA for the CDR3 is TGTGCCAGCAGCCCTAGCCTCCAGGGTGTCTATGGCTACACCTTC. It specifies CASSPSLQGVYGYTF.

The CDR3 nucleotides are TGTGCCAGCAGCTACCAATGGACGGAGAACACTGAAGCTTTCTTT. As protein: CASSYQWTENTEAFF. The chain uses TRBV11-2 and TRBJ1-1; D unclear. The V end lost 4 bases, the J end lost 1 base, and 13 bases lay between the germline ends. CDR3 length: 15 amino acids. Germline-derived CDR1 and CDR2 are SGHAT and FQNNGV.

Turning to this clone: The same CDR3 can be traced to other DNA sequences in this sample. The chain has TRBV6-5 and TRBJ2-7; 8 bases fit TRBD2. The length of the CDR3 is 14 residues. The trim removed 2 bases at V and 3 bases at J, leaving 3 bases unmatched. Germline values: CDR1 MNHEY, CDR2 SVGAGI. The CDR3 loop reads CASSYGAGGYEQYF. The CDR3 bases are TGTGCCAGCAGTTACGGGGCGGGAGGCTACGAGCAGTACTTC.

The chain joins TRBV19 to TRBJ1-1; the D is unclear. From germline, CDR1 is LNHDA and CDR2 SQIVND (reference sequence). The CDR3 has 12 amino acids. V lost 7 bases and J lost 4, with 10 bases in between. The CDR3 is CASKEGGTEAFF. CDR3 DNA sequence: TGTGCCAGTAAGGAGGGCGGCACTGAAGCTTTCTTT.

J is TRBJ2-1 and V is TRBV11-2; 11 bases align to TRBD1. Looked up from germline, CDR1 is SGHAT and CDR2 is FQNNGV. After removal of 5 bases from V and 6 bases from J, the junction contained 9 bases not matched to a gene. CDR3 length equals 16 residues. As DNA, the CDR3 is TGTGCCAGCAGCCCCTACCCGGACAGGGGGCTCAATGAGCAGTTCTTC. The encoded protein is CASSPYPDRGLNEQFF.

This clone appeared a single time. This chain's CDR3 is CASSHTLLYEAFF. CDR3 DNA sequence: TGCGCCAGCAGCCATACCTTGCTCTACGAAGCTTTCTTT. The gene calls are TRBV4-1 and TRBJ1-1; D is unresolved. V was clipped by 3 bases and J by 8 bases, with 13 bases between them. Germline assignment: CDR1 MGHRA and CDR2 YSYEKL. The CDR3 has 13 amino acids.

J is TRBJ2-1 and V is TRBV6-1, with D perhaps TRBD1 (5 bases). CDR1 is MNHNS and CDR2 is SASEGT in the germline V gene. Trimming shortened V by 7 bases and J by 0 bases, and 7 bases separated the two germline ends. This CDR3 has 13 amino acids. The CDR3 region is CASTRVSYNEQFF. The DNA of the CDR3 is TGTGCCAGCACCAGGGTCTCCTACAATGAGCAGTTCTTC.

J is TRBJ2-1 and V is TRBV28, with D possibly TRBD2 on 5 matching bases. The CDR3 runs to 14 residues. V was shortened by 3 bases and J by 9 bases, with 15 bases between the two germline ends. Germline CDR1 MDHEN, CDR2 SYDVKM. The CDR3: CASSLSPELGEQFF. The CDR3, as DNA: TGTGCCAGCAGTTTGTCGCCTGAACTAGGTGAGCAGTTCTTC.

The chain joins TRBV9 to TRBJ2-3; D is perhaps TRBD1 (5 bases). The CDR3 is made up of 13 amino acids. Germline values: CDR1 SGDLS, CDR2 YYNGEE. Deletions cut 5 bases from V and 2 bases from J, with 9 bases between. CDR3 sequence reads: CASRGAYTDTQYF. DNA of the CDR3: TGTGCCAGCAGAGGGGCCTACACAGATACGCAGTATTTT.